Sequencing of this TCR beta chain was carried out in a study of blood T cell repertoires in COVID-19. Study summary: The samples span acute and convalescent COVID-19 from the United States, Italy and Spain. Sample material is recorded as cDNA or gDNA derived from T cells, B-cell-depleted T cells, or PBMCs.

The CDR3 spans 14 residues. Authors' methods: Nucleated cell number was recorded as an estimate derived from reference gene primer amplification. Some clones are missing from TCRdb's copy, which holds only in-frame ones; the method was immunoSEQ multiplex PCR. D and trimming were read from the DNA, whereas the V and J calls and clone size are those reported in that table. The repertoire has under 250,000 clones, 75% to 85% of them found once; the top ten carry 5% to 6.5%. This clone was seen just once. The specimen was peripheral blood. The sequence derives from a man aged 50-59 years with COVID-19, enrolled during active disease. The chain joins TRBV21-1 to TRBJ2-4; the D call in the table, TRBD2, was not verified against the DNA. TRBV21-1 is recorded as a pseudogene. CDR3 protein: CASNQRGGGNIQYF. Written as DNA, the CDR3 is TGTGCCAGCAACCAGCGGGGGGGAGGGAACATTCAGTACTTC.